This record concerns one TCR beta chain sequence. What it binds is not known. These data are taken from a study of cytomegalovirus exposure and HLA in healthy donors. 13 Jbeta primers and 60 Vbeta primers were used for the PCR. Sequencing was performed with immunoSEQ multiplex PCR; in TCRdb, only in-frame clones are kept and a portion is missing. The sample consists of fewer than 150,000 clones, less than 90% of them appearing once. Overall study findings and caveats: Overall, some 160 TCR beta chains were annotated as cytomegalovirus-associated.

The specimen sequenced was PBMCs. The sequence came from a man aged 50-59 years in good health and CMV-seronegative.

In nucleotides, the CDR3 is TGTGCCAGCAGCTTAAATAGCGGGACAGGGGATTCCGAGCAGTACTTC. Encoded protein: CASSLNSGTGDSEQYF. The chain carries TRBV28 and TRBJ2-7; 10 positions agree with TRBD1. V lost 6 bases to trimming and J lost 6 bases; unmatched junction nucleotides: 14. Germline CDR1 reads MDHEN; CDR2 reads SYDVKM. This CDR3 is built from 16 residues.